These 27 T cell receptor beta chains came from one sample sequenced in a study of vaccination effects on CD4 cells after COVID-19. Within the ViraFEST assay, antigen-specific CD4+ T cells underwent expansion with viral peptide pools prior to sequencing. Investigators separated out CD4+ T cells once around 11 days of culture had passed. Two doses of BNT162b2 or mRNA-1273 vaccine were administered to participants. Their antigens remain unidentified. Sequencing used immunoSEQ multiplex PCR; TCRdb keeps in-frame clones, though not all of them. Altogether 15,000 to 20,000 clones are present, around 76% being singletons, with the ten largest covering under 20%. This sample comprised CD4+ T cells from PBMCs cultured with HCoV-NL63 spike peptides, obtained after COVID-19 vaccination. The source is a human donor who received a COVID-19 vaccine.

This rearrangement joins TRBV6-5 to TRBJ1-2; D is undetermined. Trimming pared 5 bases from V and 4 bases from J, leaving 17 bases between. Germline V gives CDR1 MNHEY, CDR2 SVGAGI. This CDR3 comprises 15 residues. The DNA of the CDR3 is TGTGCCAGCAGTCTCTACCCGGGCCTCAGCTATGGCTACACCTTC. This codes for CASSLYPGLSYGYTF.

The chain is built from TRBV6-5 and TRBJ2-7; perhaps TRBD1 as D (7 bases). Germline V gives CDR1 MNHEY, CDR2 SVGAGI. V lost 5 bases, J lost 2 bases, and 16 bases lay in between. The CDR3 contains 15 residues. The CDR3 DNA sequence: TGTGCCAGCAGTCCGCAGGGGGGTCCCACCTACGAGCAGTACTTC. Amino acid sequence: CASSPQGGPTYEQYF.

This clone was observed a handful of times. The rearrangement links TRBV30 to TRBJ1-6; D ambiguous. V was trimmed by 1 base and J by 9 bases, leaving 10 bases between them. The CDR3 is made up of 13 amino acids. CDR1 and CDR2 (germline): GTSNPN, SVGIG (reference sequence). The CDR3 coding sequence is TGTGCCTGGAGTGAAGGTGATGCTTCACCCCTCCACTTT. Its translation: CAWSEGDASPLHF.

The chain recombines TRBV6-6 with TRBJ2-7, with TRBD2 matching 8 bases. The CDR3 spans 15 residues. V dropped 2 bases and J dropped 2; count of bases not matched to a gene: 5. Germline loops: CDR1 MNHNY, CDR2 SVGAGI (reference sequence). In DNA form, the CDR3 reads TGTGCCAGCAGTTACCGGGAGGGAATGGCCTACGAGCAGTACTTC. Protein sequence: CASSYREGMAYEQYF.

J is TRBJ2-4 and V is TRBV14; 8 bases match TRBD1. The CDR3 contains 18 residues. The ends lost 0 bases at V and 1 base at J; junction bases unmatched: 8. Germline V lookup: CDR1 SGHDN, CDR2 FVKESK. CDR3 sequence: CASSQDRTGRGAKNIQYF. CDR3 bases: TGTGCCAGCAGCCAAGATAGGACAGGGAGAGGGGCCAAAAACATTCAGTACTTC.

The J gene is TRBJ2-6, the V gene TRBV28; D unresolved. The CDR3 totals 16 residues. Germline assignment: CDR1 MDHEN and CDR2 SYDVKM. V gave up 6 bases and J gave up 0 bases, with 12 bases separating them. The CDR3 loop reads CASRTGRYSGANVLTF. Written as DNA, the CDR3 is TGTGCCAGCAGAACTGGACGCTACTCTGGGGCCAACGTCCTGACTTTC. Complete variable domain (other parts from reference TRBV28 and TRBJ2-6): DVKVTQSSRYLVKRTGEKVFLECVQDMDHENMFWYRQDPGLGLRLIYFSYDVKMKEKGDIPEGYSVSREKKERFSLILESASTNQTSMYLCASRTGRYSGANVLTFGAGSRLTVL.

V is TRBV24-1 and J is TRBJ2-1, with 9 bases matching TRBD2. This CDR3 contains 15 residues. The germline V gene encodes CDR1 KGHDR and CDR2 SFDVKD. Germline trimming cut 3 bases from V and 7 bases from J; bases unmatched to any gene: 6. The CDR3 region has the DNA TGTGCCACCAGTGATCAAGCGGGAGGCCAAAATGAGCAGTTCTTC. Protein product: CATSDQAGGQNEQFF.

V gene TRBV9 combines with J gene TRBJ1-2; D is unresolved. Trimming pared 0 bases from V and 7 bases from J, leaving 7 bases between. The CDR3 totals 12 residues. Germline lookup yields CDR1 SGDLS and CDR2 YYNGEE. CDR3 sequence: CASSVDGGGYTF. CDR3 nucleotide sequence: TGTGCCAGCAGCGTAGACGGTGGTGGCTACACCTTC.

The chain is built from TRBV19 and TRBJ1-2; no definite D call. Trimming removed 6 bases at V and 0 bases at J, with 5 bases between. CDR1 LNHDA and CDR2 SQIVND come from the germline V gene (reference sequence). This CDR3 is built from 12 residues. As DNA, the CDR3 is TGTGCCAGTAGGCCGGCTAACTATGGCTACACCTTC. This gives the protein CASRPANYGYTF.

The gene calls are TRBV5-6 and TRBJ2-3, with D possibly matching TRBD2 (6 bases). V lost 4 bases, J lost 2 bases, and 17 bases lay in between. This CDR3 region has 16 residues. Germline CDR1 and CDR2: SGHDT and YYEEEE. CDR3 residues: CASSRRGSGVTDTQYF. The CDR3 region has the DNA TGTGCCAGCAGCCGGCGCGGTAGCGGAGTCACAGATACGCAGTATTTT.

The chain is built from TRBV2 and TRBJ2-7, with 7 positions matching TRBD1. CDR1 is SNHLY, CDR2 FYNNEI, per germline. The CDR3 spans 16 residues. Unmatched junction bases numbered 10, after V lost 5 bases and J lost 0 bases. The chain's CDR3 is CASSSRQGKISYEQYF. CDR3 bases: TGTGCCAGCAGTTCGCGACAGGGAAAAATCTCCTACGAGCAGTACTTC.

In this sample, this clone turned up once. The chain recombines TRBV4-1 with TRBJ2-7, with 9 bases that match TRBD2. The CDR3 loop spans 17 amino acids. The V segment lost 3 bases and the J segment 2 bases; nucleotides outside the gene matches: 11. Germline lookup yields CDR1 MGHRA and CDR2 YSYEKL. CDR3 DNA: TGCGCCAGCAGCCAGGGCCTCCCGGGACTAGCTCCCTACGAGCAGTACTTC. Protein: CASSQGLPGLAPYEQYF.

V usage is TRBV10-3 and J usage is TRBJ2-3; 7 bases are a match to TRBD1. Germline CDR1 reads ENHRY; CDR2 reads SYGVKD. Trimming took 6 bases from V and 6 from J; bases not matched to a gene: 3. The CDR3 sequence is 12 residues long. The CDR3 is CAISGDSDTQYF. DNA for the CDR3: TGTGCCATCAGCGGGGACAGCGATACGCAGTATTTT.

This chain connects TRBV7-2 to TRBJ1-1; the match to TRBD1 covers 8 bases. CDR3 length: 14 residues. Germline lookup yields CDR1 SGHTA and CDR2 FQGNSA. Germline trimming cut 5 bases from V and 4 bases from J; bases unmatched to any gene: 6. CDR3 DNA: TGTGCCAGCAGCGAAGGGACAGGAGGCACTGAAGCTTTCTTT. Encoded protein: CASSEGTGGTEAFF.

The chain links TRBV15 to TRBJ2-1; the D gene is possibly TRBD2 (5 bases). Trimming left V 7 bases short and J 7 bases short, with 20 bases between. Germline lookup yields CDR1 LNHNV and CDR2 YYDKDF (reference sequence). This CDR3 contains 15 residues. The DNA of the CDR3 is TGTGCCACCAAGTGGACCCCCCTCGCGGGTAATGAGCAGTTCTTC. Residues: CATKWTPLAGNEQFF.

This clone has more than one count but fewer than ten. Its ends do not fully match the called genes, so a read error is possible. The CDR3 sequence is CSFDSGADTQYF. CDR3 bases: TGCAGCTTTGACAGCGGCGCAGATACGCAGTATTTT. The rearrangement joins TRBV29-1 to TRBJ2-3; D is perhaps TRBD1 or TRBD2 (5 bases each). The germline V gene has CDR1 SQVTM and CDR2 ANQGSEA. This CDR3 is 12 amino acids long.

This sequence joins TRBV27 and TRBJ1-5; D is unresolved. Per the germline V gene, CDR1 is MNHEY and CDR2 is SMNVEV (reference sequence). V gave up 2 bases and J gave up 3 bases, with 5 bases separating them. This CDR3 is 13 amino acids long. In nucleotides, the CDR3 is TGTGCCAGCAGTTTAGGTTTCAATCAGCCCCAGCATTTT. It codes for CASSLGFNQPQHF.

CDR3 protein: CASGLWGGQKNTEAFF. CDR3 nucleotides: TGTGCTAGTGGTTTGTGGGGGGGACAGAAGAACACTGAAGCTTTCTTT. The chain combines TRBV12-5 with TRBJ1-1, with TRBD1 identical over 7 bases. CDR1 and CDR2 from the germline V gene are LGHNT and FRNRAP. The CDR3 has 16 amino acids. Germline trimming cut 2 bases from V and 1 base from J; bases unmatched to any gene: 7.

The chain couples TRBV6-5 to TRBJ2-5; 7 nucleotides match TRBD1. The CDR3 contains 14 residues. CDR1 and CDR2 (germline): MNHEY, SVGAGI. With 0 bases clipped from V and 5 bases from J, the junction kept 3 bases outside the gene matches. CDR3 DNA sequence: TGTGCCAGCAGTTACTCAGCGGACAGGGAGACCCAGTACTTC. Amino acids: CASSYSADRETQYF.

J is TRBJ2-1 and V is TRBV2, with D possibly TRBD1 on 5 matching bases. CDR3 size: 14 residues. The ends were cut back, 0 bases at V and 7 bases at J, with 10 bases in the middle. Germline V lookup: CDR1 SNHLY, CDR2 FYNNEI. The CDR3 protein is CASSEAEGENEQFF. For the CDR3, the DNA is TGTGCCAGCAGTGAAGCGGAAGGGGAAAATGAGCAGTTCTTC. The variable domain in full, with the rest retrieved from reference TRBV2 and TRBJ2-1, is EPEVTQTPSHQVTQMGQEVILRCVPISNHLYFYWYRQILGQKVEFLVSFYNNEISEKSEIFDDQFSVERPDGSNFTLKIRSTKLEDSAMYFCASSEAEGENEQFFGPGTRLTVL.

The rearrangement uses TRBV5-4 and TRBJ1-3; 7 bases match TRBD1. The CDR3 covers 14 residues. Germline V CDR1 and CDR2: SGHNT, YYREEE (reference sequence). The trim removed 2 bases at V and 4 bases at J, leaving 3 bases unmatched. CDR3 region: CASSLQGSGNTIYF. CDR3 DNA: TGTGCCAGCAGCTTACAGGGGTCAGGAAACACCATATATTTT.

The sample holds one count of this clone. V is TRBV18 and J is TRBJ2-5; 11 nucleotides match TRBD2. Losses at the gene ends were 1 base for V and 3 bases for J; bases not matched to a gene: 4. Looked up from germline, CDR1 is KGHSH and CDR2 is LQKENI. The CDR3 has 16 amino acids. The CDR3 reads CASSPLAGGVKETQYF. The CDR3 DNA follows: TGTGCCAGCTCACCACTAGCGGGAGGGGTTAAAGAGACCCAGTACTTC. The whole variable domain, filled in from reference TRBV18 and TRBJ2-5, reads NAGVMQNPRHLVRRRGQEARLRCSPMKGHSHVYWYRQLPEEGLKFMVYLQKENIIDESGMPKERFSAEFPKEGPSILRIQQVVRGDSAAYFCASSPLAGGVKETQYFGPGTRLLVL.

CDR3 sequence (DNA): TGTGCCAGCAGCTTGGGGTCGACAGGGTCCAATTCACCCCTCCACTTT. Encoded protein: CASSLGSTGSNSPLHF. The genes are TRBV5-6 and TRBJ1-6; 7 nucleotides agree with TRBD1. This CDR3 spans 16 amino acids. Trimming removed 0 bases from V and 7 bases from J; junction bases left unmatched: 7. The V gene's germline CDR1 is SGHDT and CDR2 YYEEEE.

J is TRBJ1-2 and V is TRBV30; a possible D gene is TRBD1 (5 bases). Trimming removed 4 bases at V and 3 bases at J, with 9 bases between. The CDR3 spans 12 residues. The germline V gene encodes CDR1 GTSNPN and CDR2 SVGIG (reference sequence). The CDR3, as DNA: TGTGCCTGGACCGGGGGGGACTATGGCTACACCTTC. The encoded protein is CAWTGGDYGYTF.

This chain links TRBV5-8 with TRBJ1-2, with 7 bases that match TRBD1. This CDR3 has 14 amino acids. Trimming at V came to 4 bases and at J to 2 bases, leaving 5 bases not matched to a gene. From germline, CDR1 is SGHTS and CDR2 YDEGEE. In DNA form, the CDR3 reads TGTGCCAGCAGCACGGACAGGCTGAACTATGGCTACACCTTC. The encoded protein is CASSTDRLNYGYTF.

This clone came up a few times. CDR3 bases: TGTGCCAGCAGCGTCCAGGGAAGGGATCAGCCCCAGCATTTT. Its protein product is CASSVQGRDQPQHF. V is TRBV5-4 and J is TRBJ1-5; D might be TRBD1 (5 bases). The V and J ends lost 4 bases and 5 bases respectively, with 13 bases between them. The CDR3 contains 14 residues. Germline CDR1 is SGHNT and CDR2 is YYREEE (reference sequence). Together with reference TRBV5-4 and TRBJ1-5, the CDR3 gives the full variable domain: ETGVTQSPTHLIKTRGQQVTLRCSSQSGHNTVSWYQQALGQGPQFIFQYYREEENGRGNFPPRFSGLQFPNYSSELNVNALELDDSALYLCASSVQGRDQPQHFGDGTRLSIL.

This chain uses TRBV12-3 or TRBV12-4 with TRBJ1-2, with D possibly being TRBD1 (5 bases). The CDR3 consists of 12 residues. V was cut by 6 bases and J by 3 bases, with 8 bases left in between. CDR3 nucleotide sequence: TGTGCCAGCAGACTAGGGGACTATGGCTACACCTTC. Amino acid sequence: CASRLGDYGYTF.